Sequencing of this T cell receptor (beta chain) was carried out in a study of shared clonotypes between healthy human individuals. CDR3 size: 17 residues. Germline CDR1 reads LGHNA; CDR2 reads YSLEER. The junction had 9 bases not matched to a gene; V was cut back by 2 bases and J by 3 bases. Generated by immunoSEQ multiplex PCR, the TCRdb table keeps only in-frame clones and is missing some. Here the sample spans more than 2 million clones, just under 95% being singletons. Positively selected for CCR7, the CD45RO-negative cells used as naive CD8 cells excluded terminally differentiated effector memory CD45RA+ cells.

The specimen sequenced was naive CD8+ T cells from PBMCs. This rearrangement joins TRBV4-3 to TRBJ2-2; 7 positions agree with TRBD2. The clonotype originates from a man younger than 35 in good health. Some clones in this sample may be carry-over from other donors' samples. CDR3 nucleotides: TGCGCCAGCAGCCAAAGCGGGCGGGAGCGCGACACCGGGGAGCTGTTTTTT. Protein sequence: CASSQSGRERDTGELFF.